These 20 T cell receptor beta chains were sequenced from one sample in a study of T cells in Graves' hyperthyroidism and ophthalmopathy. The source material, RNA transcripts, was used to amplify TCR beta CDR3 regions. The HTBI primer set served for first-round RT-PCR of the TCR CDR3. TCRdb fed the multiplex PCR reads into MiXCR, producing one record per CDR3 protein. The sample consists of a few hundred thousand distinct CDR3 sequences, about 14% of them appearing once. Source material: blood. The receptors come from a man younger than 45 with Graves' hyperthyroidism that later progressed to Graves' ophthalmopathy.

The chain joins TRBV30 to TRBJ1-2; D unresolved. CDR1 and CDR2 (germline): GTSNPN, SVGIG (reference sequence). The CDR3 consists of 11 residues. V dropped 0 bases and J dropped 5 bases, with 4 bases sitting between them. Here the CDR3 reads CAWSVEYGYTF. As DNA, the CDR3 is TGTGCCTGGAGTGTCGAGTATGGCTACACCTTC.

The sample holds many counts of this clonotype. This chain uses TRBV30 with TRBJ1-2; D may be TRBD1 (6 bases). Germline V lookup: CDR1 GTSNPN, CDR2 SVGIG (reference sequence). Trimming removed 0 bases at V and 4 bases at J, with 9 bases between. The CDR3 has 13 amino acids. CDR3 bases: TGTGCCTGGAGTGTTCAGGGGACCTATGGCTACACCTTC. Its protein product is CAWSVQGTYGYTF.

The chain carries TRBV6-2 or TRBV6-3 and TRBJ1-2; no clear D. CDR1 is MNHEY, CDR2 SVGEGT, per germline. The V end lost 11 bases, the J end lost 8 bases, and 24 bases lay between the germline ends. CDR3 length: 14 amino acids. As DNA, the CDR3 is TGTGCCGTAATTGGTCAAGGAGGGTTCGAAGGCTACACCTTC. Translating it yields CAVIGQGGFEGYTF.

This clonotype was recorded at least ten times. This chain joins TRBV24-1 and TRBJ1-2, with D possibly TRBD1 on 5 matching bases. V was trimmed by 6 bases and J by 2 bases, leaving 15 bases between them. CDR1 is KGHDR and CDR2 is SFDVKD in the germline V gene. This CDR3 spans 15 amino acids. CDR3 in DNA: TGTGCCACCAGTCCAAGTTGGGGCGGAAACTATGGCTACACCTTC. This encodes CATSPSWGGNYGYTF.

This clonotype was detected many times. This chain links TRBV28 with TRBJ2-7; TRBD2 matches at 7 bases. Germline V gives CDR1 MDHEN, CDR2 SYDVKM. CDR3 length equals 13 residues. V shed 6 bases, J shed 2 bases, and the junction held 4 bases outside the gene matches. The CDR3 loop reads CASSWGGAYEQYF. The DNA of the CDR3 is TGTGCCAGCAGCTGGGGAGGGGCCTACGAGCAGTACTTC.

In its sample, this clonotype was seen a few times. The CDR3 loop reads CASSFGGQFEQFF. DNA for the CDR3: TGTGCCAGCAGCTTCGGGGGGCAATTCGAGCAGTTCTTC. J is TRBJ2-1 and V is TRBV7-3; TRBD2 is a possible D gene (7 bases). This CDR3 spans 13 amino acids. Germline CDR1 SGHTA, CDR2 FQGTGA. V was trimmed by 3 bases and J by 10 bases, leaving 13 bases between them.

DNA of the CDR3: TGTGCCAGCAGTGAACGGGACGCCCGATGGGACATTCAGTACTTC. Translated: CASSERDARWDIQYF. This chain joins TRBV2 and TRBJ2-4; D tentatively fits TRBD1 or TRBD2 (5 bases each). The CDR3 totals 15 residues. Germline lookup yields CDR1 SNHLY and CDR2 FYNNEI. V was pared by 2 bases and J by 8 bases, with 16 bases between.

CDR3 nucleotide sequence: TGTGCCAGCAGCGTAAGGGGGGCCGGCTACACCTTC. It yields the protein CASSVRGAGYTF. The chain couples TRBV9 to TRBJ1-2, with TRBD1 as a possible D gene (6 bases). From germline, CDR1 is SGDLS and CDR2 YYNGEE. The V end was cut by 1 base, the J end by 8 bases, with 9 bases between. The CDR3 covers 12 residues.

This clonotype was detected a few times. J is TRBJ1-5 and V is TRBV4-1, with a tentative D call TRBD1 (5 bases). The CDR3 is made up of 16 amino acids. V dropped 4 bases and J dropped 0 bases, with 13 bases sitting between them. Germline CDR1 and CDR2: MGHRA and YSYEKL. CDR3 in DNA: TGCGCCAGCAGCCGAACCTACAGGAATAGCAATCAGCCCCAGCATTTT. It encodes CASSRTYRNSNQPQHF.

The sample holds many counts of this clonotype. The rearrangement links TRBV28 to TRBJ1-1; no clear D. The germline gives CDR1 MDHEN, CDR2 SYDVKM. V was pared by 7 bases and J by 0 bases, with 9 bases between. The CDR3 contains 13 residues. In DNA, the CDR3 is TGTGCCAGCAATCTCGAAATGAACACTGAAGCTTTCTTT. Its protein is CASNLEMNTEAFF.

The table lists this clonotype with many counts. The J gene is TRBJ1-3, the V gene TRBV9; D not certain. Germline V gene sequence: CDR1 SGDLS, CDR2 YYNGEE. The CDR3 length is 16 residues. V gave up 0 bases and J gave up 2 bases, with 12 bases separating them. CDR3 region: CASSVGSPGPGNTIYF. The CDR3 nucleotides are TGTGCCAGCAGCGTAGGCTCTCCAGGCCCTGGAAACACCATATATTTT.

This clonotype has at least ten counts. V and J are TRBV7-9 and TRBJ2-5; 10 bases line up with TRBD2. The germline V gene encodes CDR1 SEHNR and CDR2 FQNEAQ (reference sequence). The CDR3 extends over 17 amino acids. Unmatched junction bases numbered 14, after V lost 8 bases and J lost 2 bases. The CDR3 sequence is CASVQSLSGGFQETQYF. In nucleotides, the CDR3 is TGTGCCAGCGTCCAGAGCCTTAGCGGGGGGTTTCAAGAGACCCAGTACTTC.

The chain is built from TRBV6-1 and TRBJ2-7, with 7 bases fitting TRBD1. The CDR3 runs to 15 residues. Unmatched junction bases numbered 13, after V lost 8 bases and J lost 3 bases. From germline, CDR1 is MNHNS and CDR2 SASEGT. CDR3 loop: CASAPRHRGLYEQYF. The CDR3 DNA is TGTGCCAGCGCCCCACGCCACAGGGGTCTCTACGAGCAGTACTTC.

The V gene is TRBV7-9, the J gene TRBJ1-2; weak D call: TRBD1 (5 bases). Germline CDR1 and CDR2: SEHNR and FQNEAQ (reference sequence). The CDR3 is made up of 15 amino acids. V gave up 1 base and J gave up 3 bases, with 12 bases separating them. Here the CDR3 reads CASSLESGKDYGYTF. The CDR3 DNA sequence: TGTGCCAGCAGCTTAGAGTCAGGGAAGGACTATGGCTACACCTTC.

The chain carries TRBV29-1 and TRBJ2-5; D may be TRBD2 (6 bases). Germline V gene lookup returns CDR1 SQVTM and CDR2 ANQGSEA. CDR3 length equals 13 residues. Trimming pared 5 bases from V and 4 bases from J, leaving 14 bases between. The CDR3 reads CSVRAGSRETQYF. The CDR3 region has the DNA TGCAGCGTTAGGGCGGGGAGTAGAGAGACCCAGTACTTC.

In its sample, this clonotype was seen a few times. The CDR3 sequence: CSARVGRLSGNTIYF. CDR3 coding DNA: TGCAGTGCTAGAGTAGGGCGACTCTCTGGAAACACCATATATTTT. V and J are TRBV20-1 and TRBJ1-3; unclear D gene. Germline V lookup: CDR1 DFQATT, CDR2 SNEGSKA (reference sequence). The V gene lost 1 base and the J gene lost 0 bases, with 10 bases spanning the gap. The CDR3 is made up of 15 amino acids.

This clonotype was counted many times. CDR3: CASSSLSGGAPEQYF. CDR3 DNA sequence: TGTGCCAGCAGTTCCTTGAGCGGGGGGGCTCCCGAGCAGTACTTC. The chain links TRBV6-5 to TRBJ2-7; 10 positions agree with TRBD2. V shed 4 bases, J shed 6 bases, and the junction held 9 bases outside the gene matches. From germline, CDR1 is MNHEY and CDR2 SVGAGI. The CDR3 loop spans 15 amino acids.

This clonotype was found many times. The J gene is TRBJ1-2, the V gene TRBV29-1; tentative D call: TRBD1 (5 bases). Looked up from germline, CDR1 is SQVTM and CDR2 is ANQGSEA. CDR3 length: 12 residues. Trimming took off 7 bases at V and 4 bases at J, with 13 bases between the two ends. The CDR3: CSGGIQLYGYTF. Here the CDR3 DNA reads TGCAGCGGGGGGATTCAGCTCTATGGCTACACCTTC.

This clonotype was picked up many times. The CDR3 coding sequence is TGCAGTGCTAGAGATGTCGGGAGTCAGCCCCAGCATTTT. It translates to CSARDVGSQPQHF. V usage is TRBV20-1 and J usage is TRBJ1-5; D unresolved. V lost 0 bases to trimming and J lost 6 bases, with 9 bases between them. Germline lookup yields CDR1 DFQATT and CDR2 SNEGSKA (reference sequence). CDR3 length equals 13 residues.

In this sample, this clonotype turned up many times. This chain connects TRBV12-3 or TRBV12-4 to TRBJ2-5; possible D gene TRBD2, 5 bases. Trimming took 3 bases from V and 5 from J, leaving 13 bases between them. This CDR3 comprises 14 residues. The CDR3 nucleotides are TGTGCCAGCAGTTTTTCGGCTAGCTATGAGACCCAGTACTTC. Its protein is CASSFSASYETQYF.